One sample yielded the 24 T cell receptor beta chains listed below, sequenced in a study of shared clonotypes between healthy human individuals. Sequencing was performed with immunoSEQ multiplex PCR; in TCRdb, only in-frame clones are kept and a portion is missing. Of approximately 2.4 million clones in the sample, about 94% were seen once. Sample: naive CD4+ T cells sorted from blood. Subset meaning: CD45RA+ positively selected. These receptors were collected from a man between 18 and 35 years old in good health.

This clone was counted once. For the CDR3, the DNA is TGTGCTAGTGGTTCGAAGATGGAGCAGCCCCAGCATTTT. Translated: CASGSKMEQPQHF. V usage is TRBV12-5 and J usage is TRBJ1-5, with no clear D. V dropped 4 bases and J dropped 7 bases, with 11 bases sitting between them. Germline V gives CDR1 LGHNT, CDR2 FRNRAP. CDR3 length: 13 residues.

As to this clone: The same CDR3 also results from other DNA sequences found in this sample. The chain links TRBV7-2 to TRBJ1-5; D unclear. In germline, CDR1 is SGHTA, CDR2 FQGNSA. With 1 base removed from V and 7 bases from J, the gap between germline ends came to 8 bases. CDR3 size: 13 residues. CDR3 bases: TGTGCCAGCAGCTTAGAGGGTTGGCAGCCCCAGCATTTT. Translating gives CASSLEGWQPQHF.

V usage is TRBV2 and J usage is TRBJ2-3, with 11 bases aligning to TRBD2. Looked up from germline, CDR1 is SNHLY and CDR2 is FYNNEI. Unmatched junction bases numbered 9, after V lost 5 bases and J lost 5 bases. This CDR3 has 16 amino acids. For the CDR3, the DNA is TGTGCCAGCAGTTCCGCTAGCGGGGGGCCAGGAGATACGCAGTATTTT. It translates to CASSSASGGPGDTQYF.

The V gene is TRBV4-1, the J gene TRBJ2-2; TRBD2 matches at 9 bases. The CDR3 length is 17 residues. Germline V gene lookup returns CDR1 MGHRA and CDR2 YSYEKL. V lost 6 bases to trimming and J lost 2 bases; unmatched junction nucleotides: 10. CDR3 sequence: CASSLRPSGINTGELFF. In DNA form, the CDR3 reads TGCGCCAGCAGTCTACGCCCTAGCGGGATAAACACCGGGGAGCTGTTTTTT.

This chain uses TRBV7-2 with TRBJ1-2; perhaps TRBD1 as D (6 bases). From germline, CDR1 is SGHTA and CDR2 FQGNSA. This CDR3 has 14 residues. Trimming left V 10 bases short and J 5 bases short, with 20 bases between. In DNA, the CDR3 is TGTGCCATTACCCTAGGGGGAACCGGGTATGGCTACACCTTC. Its translation is CAITLGGTGYGYTF.

For the CDR3, the DNA is TGCGCCAGCAGCCCTAAGACTAGCGGGGTTGGGACCCAGTACTTC. As protein: CASSPKTSGVGTQYF. The chain joins TRBV5-1 to TRBJ2-5; 11 nucleotides align to TRBD2. The CDR3 has 15 residues. Germline V gives CDR1 SGHRS, CDR2 YFSETQ. V lost 4 bases, J lost 7 bases, and 9 bases stayed unmatched.

The chain joins TRBV5-6 to TRBJ1-5, with D hard to call. Trimming cost V 0 bases and J 0 bases, with 10 bases left between them. The CDR3 totals 16 residues. The V gene's germline CDR1 is SGHDT and CDR2 YYEEEE. This CDR3 is CASSLGRLGSNQPQHF. The CDR3 nucleotides are TGTGCCAGCAGCTTGGGGAGGCTAGGTAGCAATCAGCCCCAGCATTTT.

The V gene is TRBV6-4, the J gene TRBJ2-7, with 12 bases matching TRBD1. The CDR3 has 17 amino acids. CDR1 and CDR2 (germline): MRHNA, SNTAGT. V shed 3 bases, J shed 6 bases, and the junction held 12 bases outside the gene matches. CDR3 bases: TGTGCCAGCAGTGATTTTAGGGACAGGGGGCTAGGGCCCGAGCAGTACTTC. Its translation: CASSDFRDRGLGPEQYF.

The chain joins TRBV7-9 to TRBJ1-6, with unresolved D. V was pared by 6 bases and J by 14 bases, with 14 bases between. The CDR3 consists of 12 residues. Germline values: CDR1 SEHNR, CDR2 FQNEAQ (reference sequence). CDR3 in DNA: TGTGCCAGCAGTATAGCGGTACTCGCCCTCCACTTT. Residues: CASSIAVLALHF.

The chain carries TRBV6-1 and TRBJ1-2; 9 positions agree with TRBD1. CDR1 is MNHNS, CDR2 SASEGT, per germline. The junction had 7 bases not matched to a gene; V was cut back by 6 bases and J by 8 bases. The CDR3 has 13 amino acids. CDR3 nucleotides: TGTGCCAGCAGGGGACAGGGAAATTGGGGCTACACCTTC. Protein: CASRGQGNWGYTF.

CDR3 in amino acids: CASSFAGQSSGNTIYF. CDR3 DNA: TGTGCCAGCAGTTTCGCCGGGCAAAGCTCTGGAAACACCATATATTTT. The chain joins TRBV28 to TRBJ1-3; unclear D gene. The CDR3 runs to 16 residues. Trimming stripped 3 bases from V and 0 bases from J, with 12 bases between. Germline values: CDR1 MDHEN, CDR2 SYDVKM.

The chain combines TRBV28 with TRBJ2-6; 7 bases agree with TRBD1. The CDR3 extends over 16 amino acids. V lost 2 bases and J lost 2; bases outside the gene matches: 3. Germline-derived CDR1 and CDR2 are MDHEN and SYDVKM. CDR3: CASSLQGVTGANVLTF. CDR3 DNA sequence: TGTGCCAGCAGTTTACAGGGGGTAACTGGGGCCAACGTCCTGACTTTC.

This clone was seen once. The rearrangement joins TRBV2 to TRBJ1-4, with 8 bases identical to TRBD1. Germline values: CDR1 SNHLY, CDR2 FYNNEI. Unmatched junction bases numbered 7, after V lost 6 bases and J lost 4 bases. The length of the CDR3 is 15 residues. CDR3 loop: CASSDPGGINEKLFF. The CDR3 DNA reads as TGTGCCAGCAGCGACCCAGGGGGCATTAATGAAAAACTGTTTTTT.

The chain has TRBV10-2 and TRBJ1-2, with D uncertain. V lost 1 base and J 3 bases, leaving 6 bases between the germline ends. In germline, CDR1 is WSHSY, CDR2 SAAADI. The CDR3 extends over 13 amino acids. The chain's CDR3 is CASSEWADYGYTF. CDR3 coding DNA: TGCGCCAGCAGTGAGTGGGCAGACTATGGCTACACCTTC.

This clone has only a few counts. V and J are TRBV6-1 and TRBJ2-7; weak D call: TRBD2 (5 bases). The CDR3 spans 14 residues. V lost 6 bases, J lost 2 bases, and 14 bases lay in between. The germline CDR1 and CDR2 sequences are MNHNS and SASEGT. CDR3 in amino acids: CASSGTMTTYEQYF. The CDR3 region has the DNA TGTGCCAGCAGCGGTACGATGACTACCTACGAGCAGTACTTC.

The chain employs TRBV10-2 and TRBJ2-3; 10 nucleotides line up with TRBD1. Per germline, CDR1 WSHSY and CDR2 SAAADI. This CDR3 spans 15 amino acids. Trimming took 6 bases from V and 7 from J; bases not matched to a gene: 10. The CDR3 here is CASSGQGGLGNTQYF. The CDR3 DNA sequence: TGCGCCAGCAGCGGACAGGGGGGTTTAGGAAATACGCAGTATTTT.

As DNA, the CDR3 is TGTGCCAGCAGTGAAAGGGCCCCCTCCTACGAGCAGTACTTC. Its protein product is CASSERAPSYEQYF. This chain uses TRBV6-1 with TRBJ2-7; no reliable D call. V shed 2 bases and J shed 0 bases, with 8 bases lying between them. There are 14 residues in the CDR3. Per germline, CDR1 MNHNS and CDR2 SASEGT.

The CDR3 loop is CASSQGWKEETQYF. CDR3 in DNA: TGTGCCAGCAGCCAAGGGTGGAAAGAAGAGACCCAGTACTTC. This chain connects TRBV4-2 to TRBJ2-5; D not resolved. The CDR3 loop spans 14 amino acids. With 1 base removed from V and 3 bases from J, the gap between germline ends came to 9 bases. Germline V CDR1 and CDR2: LGHNA, YNFKEQ.

The chain employs TRBV18 and TRBJ1-2; D gene unclear. Trimming cost V 0 bases and J 3 bases, with 5 bases left between them. CDR3 length equals 13 residues. CDR1 is KGHSH, CDR2 LQKENI, per germline. CDR3 nucleotide sequence: TGTGCCAGCTCACCACCGGCTCACTATGGCTACACCTTC. Translating gives CASSPPAHYGYTF.

The chain uses TRBV7-2 and TRBJ2-1; 12 nucleotides line up with TRBD1. CDR3 length: 15 residues. J gave up 7 bases and V 4 bases, and 5 bases lay outside the gene matches. Germline CDR1 reads SGHTA; CDR2 reads FQGNSA. CDR3 bases: TGTGCCAGCAGCTCAGGGACAGGGGGCTGGAATGAGCAGTTCTTC. This codes for CASSSGTGGWNEQFF.

The chain has TRBV15 and TRBJ2-7; unclear D gene. The CDR3 runs 14 residues. V dropped 5 bases and J dropped 3 bases, with 14 bases sitting between them. CDR1 and CDR2 from the germline V gene are LNHNV and YYDKDF (reference sequence). The CDR3 nucleotides read TGTGCCACCAGCGGACCACTCGTAGGCTACGAGCAGTACTTC. It yields the protein CATSGPLVGYEQYF.

Details on this clone: Other DNA sequences within the sample encode an identical CDR3. For the CDR3, the DNA is TGCAGCGTAGCAGGGCTCATGAACACTGAAGCTTTCTTT. It translates to CSVAGLMNTEAFF. This chain links TRBV29-1 with TRBJ1-1, with D perhaps matching TRBD1 (5 bases). CDR1 is SQVTM, CDR2 ANQGSEA, per germline. Trimming cost V 6 bases and J 0 bases, with 11 bases left between them. There are 13 residues in the CDR3.

The rearrangement links TRBV10-3 to TRBJ1-2, with TRBD1 matching 8 bases. Germline CDR1 and CDR2: ENHRY and SYGVKD. J was trimmed by 6 bases and V by 3 bases; bases with no gene match: 3. The CDR3 extends over 13 amino acids. The CDR3 loop reads CAISDSGGDGYTF. CDR3 DNA sequence: TGTGCCATCAGTGATTCAGGGGGCGATGGCTACACCTTC.

The chain joins TRBV10-1 to TRBJ2-2; TRBD1 or TRBD2 may be the D gene (6 bases each). Germline CDR1 and CDR2: WNHNN and SYGVQD (reference sequence). Between the trimmed V and J ends, which lost 3 bases and 3 bases, there was a span of 11 bases. The CDR3 consists of 15 residues. The CDR3 here is CASSEQGLDTGELFF. The DNA of the CDR3 is TGCGCCAGCAGTGAACAGGGACTTGACACCGGGGAGCTGTTTTTT.